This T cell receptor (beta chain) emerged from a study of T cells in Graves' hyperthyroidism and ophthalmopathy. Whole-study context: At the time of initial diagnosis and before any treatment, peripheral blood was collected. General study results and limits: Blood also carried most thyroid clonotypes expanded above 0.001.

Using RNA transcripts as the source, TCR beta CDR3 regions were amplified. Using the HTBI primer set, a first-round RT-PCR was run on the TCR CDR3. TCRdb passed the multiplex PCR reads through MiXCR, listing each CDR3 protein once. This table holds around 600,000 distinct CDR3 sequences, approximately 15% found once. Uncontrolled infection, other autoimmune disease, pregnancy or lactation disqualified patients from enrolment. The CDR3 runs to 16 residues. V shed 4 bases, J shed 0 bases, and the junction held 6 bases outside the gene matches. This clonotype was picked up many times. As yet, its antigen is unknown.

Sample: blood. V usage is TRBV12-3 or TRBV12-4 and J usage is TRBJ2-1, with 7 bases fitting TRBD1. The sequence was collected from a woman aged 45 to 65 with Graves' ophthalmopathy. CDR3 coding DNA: TGTGCCAGCAGTTCCAGGGGGAGCAGCTCCTACAATGAGCAGTTCTTC. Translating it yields CASSSRGSSSYNEQFF.